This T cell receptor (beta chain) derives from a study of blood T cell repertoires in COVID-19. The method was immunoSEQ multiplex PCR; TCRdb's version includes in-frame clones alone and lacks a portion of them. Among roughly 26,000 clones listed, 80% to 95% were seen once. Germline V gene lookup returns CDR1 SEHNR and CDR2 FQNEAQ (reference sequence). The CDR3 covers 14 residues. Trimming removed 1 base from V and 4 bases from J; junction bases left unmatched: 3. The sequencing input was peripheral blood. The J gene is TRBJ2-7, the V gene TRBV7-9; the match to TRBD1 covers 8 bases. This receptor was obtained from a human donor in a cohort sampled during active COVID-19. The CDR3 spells CASSLENRGYEQYF. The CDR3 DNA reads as TGTGCCAGCAGCTTAGAGAACAGGGGGTACGAGCAGTACTTC.